Sequencing of this T cell receptor beta chain was carried out in a study of T cell repertoires in cytomegalovirus infection. Overall study context: Both CMV infection and a matching HLA type were indicated by public TCR beta signatures.

This clonotype was seen once. What it recognizes is unknown. Each CDR3 protein is one row after TCRdb ran MiXCR on the reads. The sample shows 570,000 or so distinct CDR3 sequences, about 40% of them seen only once. Sequences were derived from cultured PBMCs, sampled from culture after CMV antigen stimulation. This TCR was recovered from a human donor in good health (CMV status not recorded). Some clones in this sample may be carry-over from other donors' samples.

In nucleotides, the CDR3 is TGTGCCAGTAGTACCGGACTAGCGGGAGAGATCTACGAGCAGTACTTC. Protein product: CASSTGLAGEIYEQYF. The chain employs TRBV19 and TRBJ2-7, with 13 bases aligning to TRBD2. The CDR3 has 16 residues. CDR1 and CDR2 from the germline V gene are LNHDA and SQIVND (reference sequence). V shed 4 bases, J shed 3 bases, and the junction held 6 bases outside the gene matches.